Listed below are T cell receptor beta chains from one sample, sequenced in a study of blood T cell repertoires in COVID-19. This table comes from immunoSEQ multiplex PCR, and its TCRdb copy is limited to in-frame clones, with some not included. Here the sample spans roughly 200,000 clones, around nine tenths being singletons. Sequenced material: peripheral blood. Every receptor here comes from a young man with active or convalescent COVID-19. CDR3s include the opening cysteine and the closing phenylalanine or tryptophan. Each record gives: J gene, D gene, V gene, clone size, CDR3 protein, CDR3 DNA. A D gene is named only where the DNA matches it firmly. Not all rows give a size; the values are once, few, many and, for expanded clones, a class.

>TRBJ1-1|-|TRBV3-1/TRBV3-2|-
CASSQASRNTEAFF
TGTGCCAGCAGCCAAGCCTCGAGGAACACTGAAGCTTTCTTT
>TRBJ1-2|TRBD1|TRBV5-4|once
CASSPDRGNYGYTF
TGTGCCAGCAGCCCGGACAGGGGTAATTATGGCTACACCTTC
>TRBJ2-7|TRBD1|TRBV25-1|-
CASSERTGSYEQYF
TGTGCCAGCAGTGAAAGGACAGGCTCCTACGAGCAGTACTTC
>TRBJ1-1|TRBD1|TRBV29-1|-
CSANTGGDTEAFF
TGCAGCGCTAACACAGGGGGGGACACTGAAGCTTTCTTT
>TRBJ2-4|TRBD2|TRBV9|-
CASSVGSGLNIQYF
TGTGCCAGCAGCGTAGGTAGCGGGCTTAACATTCAGTACTTC
>TRBJ2-1|-|TRBV9|-
CASSGSLGGEQFF
TGTGCCAGCAGCGGGTCGCTAGGGGGTGAGCAGTTCTTC
>TRBJ2-7|TRBD2|TRBV25-1|-
CASSESKGLAGRGEQYF
TGTGCCAGCAGTGAATCCAAAGGACTAGCGGGACGGGGGGAGCAGTACTTC
>TRBJ2-3|TRBD2|TRBV6-6|-
CASSYIAGSTDTQYF
TGTGCCAGCAGTTATATAGCGGGAAGCACAGATACGCAGTATTTT
>TRBJ1-1|TRBD1|TRBV6-1|-
CASSEYGQVFIEAFF
TGTGCCAGCAGTGAGTACGGACAGGTCTTTATTGAAGCTTTCTTT
>TRBJ1-1|TRBD1|TRBV10-3|few
CAISEREGARSEAFF
TGTGCCATCAGTGAGCGTGAGGGGGCCCGGTCTGAAGCTTTCTTT
>TRBJ1-1|TRBD1|TRBV12-3/TRBV12-4|-
CASSLGTAGEAFF
TGTGCCAGCAGTCTAGGGACAGCCGGTGAAGCTTTCTTT
>TRBJ2-1|TRBD2|TRBV18|-
CASSTSEAGGWDEQFF
TGTGCCAGCTCCACCAGTGAAGCGGGAGGCTGGGATGAGCAGTTCTTC
>TRBJ2-7|TRBD1|TRBV7-6|-
CASSLAGQGYEQYF
TGTGCCAGCAGCTTAGCGGGACAGGGCTACGAGCAGTACTTC
>TRBJ1-2|-|TRBV11-2|-
CASSPGQLNYGYTF
TGTGCCAGCAGCCCTGGACAGCTGAACTATGGCTACACCTTC
>TRBJ1-2|-|TRBV15|-
CATSTGQLNYGYTF
TGTGCCACCAGCACTGGACAGCTCAACTATGGCTACACCTTC
>TRBJ2-1|-|TRBV5-8|once
CASSLETNTNEQFF
TGTGCCAGCAGCTTAGAAACCAACACCAATGAGCAGTTCTTC
>TRBJ1-1|-|TRBV5-1|-
CASSLEGVWSNTEAFF
TGCGCCAGCAGCTTGGAGGGAGTGTGGAGTAACACTGAAGCTTTCTTT
>TRBJ2-5|-|TRBV6-2/TRBV6-3|-
CASSLPWTNPQETQYF
TGTGCCAGCAGCCTTCCCTGGACTAACCCCCAAGAGACCCAGTACTTC
>TRBJ1-2|-|TRBV12-3/TRBV12-4|-
CASSFKGGGYTF
TGTGCCAGCAGTTTTAAAGGGGGTGGCTACACCTTC
>TRBJ2-2|TRBD1|TRBV4-1|once
CASSQDPYRRQGPTGELFF
TGCGCCAGCAGCCAAGATCCCTACCGGAGACAGGGTCCTACCGGGGAGCTGTTTTTT
>TRBJ1-5|TRBD1|TRBV19|-
CASSFIGTASNQPQHF
TGTGCCAGTAGTTTTATCGGGACAGCGAGCAATCAGCCCCAGCATTTT
>TRBJ2-3|TRBD2|TRBV12-3/TRBV12-4|once
CASSGGVPDTQYF
TGTGCCAGCTCCGGGGGGGTCCCGGATACGCAGTATTTT
>TRBJ2-1|TRBD2|TRBV5-1|-
CASTSWTSGPNEQFF
TGCGCCAGCACCTCATGGACTAGCGGTCCCAATGAGCAGTTCTTC
>TRBJ2-1|TRBD1|TRBV29-1|-
CSVTGVVGYNEQFF
TGCAGCGTGACAGGGGTAGTAGGCTACAATGAGCAGTTCTTC
>TRBJ2-5|TRBD2|TRBV5-1|-
CASRPAGGEETQYF
TGCGCCAGCAGACCTGCGGGGGGCGAAGAGACCCAGTACTTC
>TRBJ2-1|-|TRBV18|-
CASSPRWRGRVEQFF
TGTGCCAGCTCACCCCGTTGGAGGGGGAGGGTTGAGCAGTTCTTC
>TRBJ1-2|-|TRBV11-2|-
CASRTSGEGGNYGYTF
TGTGCCAGCAGGACTTCTGGGGAGGGGGGTAACTATGGCTACACCTTC
>TRBJ2-3|TRBD2|TRBV5-1|-
CASSGTTSSSTDTQYF
TGCGCCAGCAGCGGAACGACTAGCAGTAGCACAGATACGCAGTATTTT